Reported below is one TCR beta chain. TCRdb keeps only in-frame clones here, not all; method: immunoSEQ multiplex PCR. Of roughly 11,000 clones in the sample, approximately 81% were seen once. The patients all showed relapse after autologous stem cell transplantation, while their brentuximab vedotin exposure varied. CD8+ T cell isolation from thawed PBMCs was performed by magnetic negative selection. This record comes from a study of PD-1 blockade in classical Hodgkin lymphoma. Germline CDR1 and CDR2: SGHNT and YYREEE (reference sequence). V lost 3 bases and J 4 bases, leaving 13 bases between the germline ends. The CDR3 covers 14 residues.

The clonotype was recovered from a human donor with classical Hodgkin lymphoma. Sequencing used CD8+ T cells from blood, obtained at baseline. The chain joins TRBV5-4 to TRBJ2-5, with D possibly TRBD2 on 6 matching bases. Here the CDR3 reads CASSWRGGVETQYF. DNA of the CDR3: TGTGCCAGCAGCTGGCGGGGTGGAGTAGAGACCCAGTACTTC.